What follows are 27 T cell receptor beta chains derived from one specimen sequenced in a study of cytomegalovirus exposure and HLA in healthy donors. With 60 Vbeta and 13 Jbeta primers, the PCR was carried out. Measured with immunoSEQ multiplex PCR; TCRdb has only the in-frame clones, and not every one. The table lists around 130,000 clones, 77% of them singletons. Sequencing input: PBMCs. The receptor set was obtained from a man younger than 35 in good health and CMV-seropositive.

On this clone itself: This same CDR3 is encoded by further DNA sequences in the sample. The V call is TRBV18, the J call TRBJ1-1; D is uncertain. Germline CDR1 and CDR2: KGHSH and LQKENI. CDR3 size: 13 residues. V was pared by 3 bases and J by 1 base, with 6 bases between. The CDR3 protein is CASSPHKNTEAFF. The CDR3, as DNA: TGTGCCAGCTCACCGCACAAGAACACTGAAGCTTTCTTT.

The chain has TRBV30 and TRBJ1-1, with D perhaps TRBD1 (5 bases). The CDR3 covers 13 residues. The germline V gene encodes CDR1 GTSNPN and CDR2 SVGIG (reference sequence). Trimming left V 3 bases short and J 3 bases short, with 11 bases between. In DNA, the CDR3 is TGTGCCTGGAGGTTCCAGGGCGACACTGAAGCTTTCTTT. Its translation: CAWRFQGDTEAFF.

The chain uses TRBV19 and TRBJ2-1; D unclear. Germline V gives CDR1 LNHDA, CDR2 SQIVND (reference sequence). The CDR3 sequence is 12 residues long. Trimming pared 3 bases from V and 9 bases from J, leaving 9 bases between. For the CDR3, the DNA is TGTGCCAGTAGTATTAGGCGGAGTGAGCAGTTCTTC. Translating it yields CASSIRRSEQFF.

The rearrangement uses TRBV5-3 and TRBJ1-4, with D hard to call. Being an ORF, TRBV5-3 has a function that is uncertain. Trimming stripped 2 bases from V and 5 bases from J, with 7 bases between. The CDR3 runs 13 residues. The CDR3 loop is CARSFYRNEKLFF. CDR3 coding DNA: TGTGCCAGAAGCTTTTATAGAAATGAAAAACTGTTTTTT.

This clone has just a few counts. The chain combines TRBV27 with TRBJ1-5, with 7 bases aligning to TRBD1. This CDR3 has 14 amino acids. The J segment lost 6 bases and the V segment lost 5 bases, leaving 7 bases of the junction unmatched. Per germline, CDR1 MNHEY and CDR2 SMNVEV (reference sequence). The CDR3 spells CASSTGTASQPQHF. The CDR3 region has the DNA TGTGCCAGCAGTACCGGGACAGCTTCTCAGCCCCAGCATTTT.

The genes are TRBV13 and TRBJ1-1; TRBD1 agrees at 7 bases. Losses at the gene ends were 3 bases for V and 2 bases for J; bases not matched to a gene: 6. CDR1 is PRHDT, CDR2 FYEKMQ, per germline (reference sequence). There are 15 residues in the CDR3. The CDR3 sequence is CASSFRQGLNTEAFF. For the CDR3, the DNA is TGTGCCAGCAGCTTCCGACAGGGATTAAACACTGAAGCTTTCTTT.

This clone has a handful of counts. This rearrangement joins TRBV28 to TRBJ1-2; D gene unclear. The CDR3 sequence is 16 residues long. V gave up 5 bases and J gave up 1 base, with 17 bases separating them. Per germline, CDR1 MDHEN and CDR2 SYDVKM. CDR3 DNA sequence: TGTGCCAGCAGTACGACCGGGAGAGGCCGTAACTATGGCTACACCTTC. It specifies CASSTTGRGRNYGYTF.

The V and J genes are TRBV27 and TRBJ2-1, with D maybe TRBD2 (6 bases). Germline V gene lookup returns CDR1 MNHEY and CDR2 SMNVEV (reference sequence). V was trimmed by 6 bases and J by 0 bases, leaving 15 bases between them. The CDR3 sequence is 16 residues long. DNA of the CDR3: TGTGCCAGCAGCTTCTGGCGGGGCAGCTCCTACAATGAGCAGTTCTTC. Amino acid sequence: CASSFWRGSSYNEQFF.

This chain connects TRBV7-8 to TRBJ1-5; D is possibly TRBD1 (5 bases). The V gene's germline CDR1 is SGHVS and CDR2 FQNEAQ. This CDR3 is 12 amino acids long. V gave up 6 bases and J gave up 13 bases, with 16 bases separating them. For the CDR3, the DNA is TGTGCCAGCAGTCTAGGGGATATCCGGCAGCATTTT. Encoded protein: CASSLGDIRQHF.

This sequence joins TRBV7-2 and TRBJ2-1; 13 bases map to TRBD2. There are 15 residues in the CDR3. The trim removed 5 bases at V and 5 bases at J, leaving 3 bases unmatched. Germline values: CDR1 SGHTA, CDR2 FQGNSA. The CDR3 nucleotides are TGTGCCAGCAGCATTGGACTAGCGGGAGACAATGAGCAGTTCTTC. It specifies CASSIGLAGDNEQFF.

This rearrangement joins TRBV12-5 to TRBJ1-2; no reliable D call. The CDR3 is 12 amino acids. Trimming stripped 3 bases from V and 4 bases from J, with 6 bases between. Germline values: CDR1 LGHNT, CDR2 FRNRAP. In nucleotides, the CDR3 is TGTGCTAGTGGTTTTGAGTTCTATGGCTACACCTTC. It translates to CASGFEFYGYTF.

The rearrangement links TRBV2 to TRBJ2-1; 9 nucleotides line up with TRBD2. V shed 10 bases, J shed 1 base, and the junction held 8 bases outside the gene matches. Germline CDR1 reads SNHLY; CDR2 reads FYNNEI. CDR3 length: 15 amino acids. CDR3 DNA: TGTGCCACAAGCGGGGGGCGAGTGTCCTACAATGAGCAGTTCTTC. It is translated as CATSGGRVSYNEQFF.

This clone showed up just once. The chain recombines TRBV6-5 with TRBJ2-3; 8 bases line up with TRBD2. The V segment lost 6 bases and the J segment 3 bases; nucleotides outside the gene matches: 5. The CDR3 has 14 amino acids. In germline, CDR1 is MNHEY, CDR2 SVGAGI. The CDR3 loop reads CASSRLARTDTQYF. Here the CDR3 DNA reads TGTGCCAGCAGCCGACTAGCGAGGACAGATACGCAGTATTTT.

The V gene is TRBV6-1, the J gene TRBJ1-1, with D possibly matching TRBD1 (5 bases). This CDR3 comprises 13 residues. Trimming left V 8 bases short and J 0 bases short, with 10 bases between. Germline V lookup: CDR1 MNHNS, CDR2 SASEGT. CDR3 bases: TGTGCCAGCTTTGGGGACTTGAACACTGAAGCTTTCTTT. Protein: CASFGDLNTEAFF.

V and J are TRBV28 and TRBJ2-7, with 7 positions matching TRBD2. The CDR3 extends over 13 amino acids. J was trimmed by 0 bases and V by 6 bases; bases with no gene match: 2. CDR1 and CDR2 from the germline V gene are MDHEN and SYDVKM. The CDR3 is CASRGGPSYEQYF. CDR3 nucleotides: TGTGCCAGCAGGGGAGGGCCCTCCTACGAGCAGTACTTC.

V and J are TRBV7-9 and TRBJ2-3, with 16 bases that match TRBD2. V shed 5 bases, J shed 0 bases, and the junction held 2 bases outside the gene matches. The CDR3 has 17 amino acids. Germline V gene lookup returns CDR1 SEHNR and CDR2 FQNEAQ (reference sequence). CDR3 in amino acids: CASSAGLAGGSTDTQYF. The CDR3 DNA is TGTGCCAGCAGCGCGGGACTAGCGGGGGGGAGCACAGATACGCAGTATTTT.

This rearrangement joins TRBV10-2 to TRBJ2-7; tentative D call: TRBD2 (6 bases). Per germline, CDR1 WSHSY and CDR2 SAAADI. Trimming removed 6 bases at V and 1 base at J, with 10 bases between. The CDR3 loop spans 13 amino acids. This CDR3 is CASSQGLSYEQYF. CDR3 DNA: TGCGCCAGCAGCCAGGGACTTTCCTACGAGCAGTACTTC.

The chain joins TRBV5-1 to TRBJ2-2; D not resolved. The CDR3 runs to 17 residues. The germline V and J ends were trimmed by 5 bases and 2 bases, with 19 bases remaining between them. Germline V CDR1 and CDR2: SGHRS, YFSETQ. The CDR3 loop reads CASRIPFSPTNTGELFF. CDR3 in DNA: TGCGCCAGCAGAATCCCGTTTTCCCCAACTAACACCGGGGAGCTGTTTTTT.

The chain uses TRBV11-3 and TRBJ2-1; TRBD2 matches at 14 bases. The CDR3 consists of 15 residues. Germline loops: CDR1 SGHNT, CDR2 YENEEA. V was clipped by 4 bases and J by 9 bases; unmatched bases: 5. CDR3 bases: TGTGCCAGCAGCTCGGGACTAGCGGGAGCTCGTGAGCAGTTCTTC. As protein: CASSSGLAGAREQFF.

About this clone: This may be a read error, as it is one base from a much larger clone. This chain connects TRBV15 to TRBJ1-1; D gene unclear. Germline CDR1 LNHNV, CDR2 YYDKDF (reference sequence). There are 17 residues in the CDR3. The V end lost 9 bases, the J end lost 5 bases, and 28 bases lay between the germline ends. CDR3 sequence (DNA): TGTGCCACTAGAGTAGGGAGCTTGATAACGATTGAAACTGAAGCTTTCTTT. Its protein product is CATRVGSLITIETEAFF. Filled out from reference TRBV15 and TRBJ1-1, the complete variable domain reads DAMVIQNPRYQVTQFGKPVTLSCSQTLNHNVMYWYQQKSSQAPKLLFHYYDKDFNNEADTPDNFQSRRPNTSFCFLDIRSPGLGDTAMYLCATRVGSLITIETEAFFGQGTRLTVV.

The chain's CDR3 is CAHSGLAGVYGAELFF. The CDR3, as DNA: TGTGCCCACAGCGGACTAGCGGGGGTGTACGGGGCAGAGCTGTTTTTT. V and J are TRBV6-9 and TRBJ2-2; 13 bases fit TRBD2. The CDR3 totals 16 residues. From germline, CDR1 is MNHGY and CDR2 SVAAGI. With V trimmed by 11 bases and J by 11 bases, 17 bases remained unmatched.

This rearrangement joins TRBV6-5 to TRBJ2-2; 8 nucleotides agree with TRBD2. This CDR3 spans 14 amino acids. V was pared by 7 bases and J by 4 bases, with 5 bases of the junction left unmatched. Per the germline V gene, CDR1 is MNHEY and CDR2 is SVGAGI. CDR3 residues: CASTSGTSTGELFF. The CDR3 coding sequence is TGTGCCAGCACAAGCGGGACTAGCACCGGGGAGCTGTTTTTT.

This chain joins TRBV6-5 and TRBJ2-2, with a weak D call TRBD2 (6 bases). V lost 0 bases and J lost 5, with 13 bases in between. Germline CDR1 MNHEY, CDR2 SVGAGI. This CDR3 comprises 16 residues. Here the CDR3 reads CASSYSHVGGTGELFF. The CDR3 DNA follows: TGTGCCAGCAGTTACTCCCATGTCGGAGGGACCGGGGAGCTGTTTTTT.

Regarding this clone: This may be a read error: a much more frequent sequence differs by one nucleotide. The conserved phenylalanine or tryptophan normally closing the CDR3 is absent here, so this likely arose from a read error. The V and J genes are TRBV4-1 and TRBJ1-2; 7 nucleotides agree with TRBD1. V was clipped by 4 bases and J by 0 bases; unmatched bases: 5. The germline gives CDR1 MGHRA, CDR2 YSYEKL. The CDR3 is 15 residues long. The chain's CDR3 is CASSPDRDSNYGYTS. For the CDR3, the DNA is TGCGCCAGCAGCCCCGACAGGGATTCTAACTATGGCTACACCTCC.

The chain carries TRBV27 and TRBJ1-1; 8 bases are shared with TRBD1. Germline V lookup: CDR1 MNHEY, CDR2 SMNVEV (reference sequence). V gave up 1 base and J gave up 6 bases; unmatched junction bases: 4. The CDR3 is 14 residues long. The CDR3 DNA sequence: TGTGCCAGCAGTTTATACACAGGGGGGGCTGAAGCTTTCTTT. This gives the protein CASSLYTGGAEAFF.

The chain couples TRBV6-6 to TRBJ1-4; D is perhaps TRBD1 (6 bases). Germline CDR1 MNHNY, CDR2 SVGAGI (reference sequence). The CDR3 consists of 14 residues. V was cut by 1 base and J by 13 bases, with 16 bases left in between. The CDR3, as DNA: TGTGCCAGCAGTTACTACCCCCAAGGGGGTTCACTGTTTTTT. It yields the protein CASSYYPQGGSLFF.

The V gene is TRBV27, the J gene TRBJ1-2; 10 bases align to TRBD1. The V gene's germline CDR1 is MNHEY and CDR2 SMNVEV (reference sequence). Losses at the gene ends were 6 bases for V and 4 bases for J; bases not matched to a gene: 5. The CDR3 totals 14 residues. The CDR3 reads CASRGQGPFYGYTF. DNA for the CDR3: TGTGCCAGCAGGGGACAGGGGCCTTTCTATGGCTACACCTTC.